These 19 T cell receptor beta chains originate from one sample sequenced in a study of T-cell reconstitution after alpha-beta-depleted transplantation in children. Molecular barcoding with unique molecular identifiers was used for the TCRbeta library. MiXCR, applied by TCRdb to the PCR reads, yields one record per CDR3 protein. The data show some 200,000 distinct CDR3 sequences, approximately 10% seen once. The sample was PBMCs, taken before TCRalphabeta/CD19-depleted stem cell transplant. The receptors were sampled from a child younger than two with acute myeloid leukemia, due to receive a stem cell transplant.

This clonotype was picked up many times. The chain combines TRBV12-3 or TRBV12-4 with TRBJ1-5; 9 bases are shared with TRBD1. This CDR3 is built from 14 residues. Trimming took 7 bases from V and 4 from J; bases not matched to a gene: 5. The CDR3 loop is CASNLGQGNQPQHF. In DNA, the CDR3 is TGTGCCAGCAACCTGGGACAGGGTAATCAGCCCCAGCATTTT.

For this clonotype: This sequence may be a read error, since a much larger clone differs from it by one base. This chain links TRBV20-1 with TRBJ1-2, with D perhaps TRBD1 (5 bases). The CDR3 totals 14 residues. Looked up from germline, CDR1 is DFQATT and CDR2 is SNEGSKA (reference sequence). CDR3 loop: CSARAGTSDYDYTF. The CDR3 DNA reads TGCAGTGCTAGAGCCGGGACCTCAGACTATGACTACACCTTC.

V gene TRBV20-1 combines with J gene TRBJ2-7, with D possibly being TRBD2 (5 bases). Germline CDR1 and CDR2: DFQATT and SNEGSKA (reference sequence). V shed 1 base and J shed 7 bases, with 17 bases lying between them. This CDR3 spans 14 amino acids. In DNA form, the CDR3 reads TGCAGTGCTAGAGGGCCTGGGAGCAACCGAGAGCAGTACTTC. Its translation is CSARGPGSNREQYF.

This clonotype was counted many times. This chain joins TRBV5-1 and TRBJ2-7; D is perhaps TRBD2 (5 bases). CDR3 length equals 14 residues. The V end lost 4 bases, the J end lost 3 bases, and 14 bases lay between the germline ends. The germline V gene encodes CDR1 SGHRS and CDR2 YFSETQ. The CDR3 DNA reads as TGCGCCAGCAGCCTGAATAACCGGGGCTACGAGCAGTACTTC. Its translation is CASSLNNRGYEQYF.

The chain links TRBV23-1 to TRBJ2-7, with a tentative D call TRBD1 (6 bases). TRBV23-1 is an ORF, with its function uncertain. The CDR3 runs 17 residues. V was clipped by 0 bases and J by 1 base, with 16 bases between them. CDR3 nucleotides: TGCGCCAGCAGTCAATCGGTCGACACGGGACATTCCTACGAGCAGTACTTC. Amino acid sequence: CASSQSVDTGHSYEQYF.

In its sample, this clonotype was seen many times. Here the CDR3 reads CASSKGQPYEQYF. In DNA form, the CDR3 reads TGCGCCAGCAGCAAGGGACAGCCGTACGAGCAGTACTTC. The V gene is TRBV5-1, the J gene TRBJ2-7; 7 bases agree with TRBD1. Germline V CDR1 and CDR2: SGHRS, YFSETQ. V dropped 4 bases and J dropped 4; count of bases not matched to a gene: 5. This CDR3 has 13 residues.

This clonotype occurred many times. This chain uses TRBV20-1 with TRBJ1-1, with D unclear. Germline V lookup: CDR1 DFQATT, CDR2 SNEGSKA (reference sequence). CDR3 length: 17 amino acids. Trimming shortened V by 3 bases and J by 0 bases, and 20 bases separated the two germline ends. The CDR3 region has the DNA TGCAGTGCTAGTATACCACAGAGCTACCCTATGAACACTGAAGCTTTCTTT. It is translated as CSASIPQSYPMNTEAFF.

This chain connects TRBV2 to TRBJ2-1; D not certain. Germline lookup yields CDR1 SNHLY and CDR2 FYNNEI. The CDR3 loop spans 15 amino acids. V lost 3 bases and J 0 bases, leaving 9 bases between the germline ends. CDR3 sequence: CASSDGSSSYNEQFF. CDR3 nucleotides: TGTGCCAGCAGTGACGGGTCAAGCTCCTACAATGAGCAGTTCTTC.

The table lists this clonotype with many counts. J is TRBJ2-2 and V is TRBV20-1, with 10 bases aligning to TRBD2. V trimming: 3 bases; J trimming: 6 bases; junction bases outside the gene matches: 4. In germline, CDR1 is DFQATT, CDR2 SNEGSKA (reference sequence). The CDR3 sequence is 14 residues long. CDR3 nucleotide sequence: TGCAGTGCTAGGGCCGGGACTAGCGCCGGGGAGCTGTTTTTT. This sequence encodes CSARAGTSAGELFF.

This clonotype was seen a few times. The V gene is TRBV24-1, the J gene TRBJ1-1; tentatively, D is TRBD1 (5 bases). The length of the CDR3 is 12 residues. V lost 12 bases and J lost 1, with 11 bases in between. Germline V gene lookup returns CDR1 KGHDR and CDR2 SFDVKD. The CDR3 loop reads CAPPGGNTEAFF. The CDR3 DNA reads TGTGCCCCCCCGGGGGGGAACACTGAAGCTTTCTTT.

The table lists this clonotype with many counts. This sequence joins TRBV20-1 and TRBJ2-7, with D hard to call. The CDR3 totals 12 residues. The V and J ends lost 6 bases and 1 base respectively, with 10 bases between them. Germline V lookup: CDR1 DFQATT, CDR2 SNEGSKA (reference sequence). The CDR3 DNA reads TGCAGTGCCCTGACACCGTCCTACGAGCAGTACTTC. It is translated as CSALTPSYEQYF.

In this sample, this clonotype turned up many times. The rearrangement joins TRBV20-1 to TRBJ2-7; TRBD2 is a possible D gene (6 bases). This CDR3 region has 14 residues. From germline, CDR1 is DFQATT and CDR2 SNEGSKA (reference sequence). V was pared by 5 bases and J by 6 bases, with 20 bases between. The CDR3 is CSASSRDLTTEQYF. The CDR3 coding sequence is TGCAGTGCTTCCAGCCGGGACTTAACGACCGAGCAGTACTTC.

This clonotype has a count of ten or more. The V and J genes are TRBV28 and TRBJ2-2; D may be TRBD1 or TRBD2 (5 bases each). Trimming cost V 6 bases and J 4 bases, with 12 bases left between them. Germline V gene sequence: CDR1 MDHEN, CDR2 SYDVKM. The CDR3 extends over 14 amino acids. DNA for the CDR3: TGTGCCAGCAGGGGACCCACCAGCACCGGGGAGCTGTTTTTT. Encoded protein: CASRGPTSTGELFF.

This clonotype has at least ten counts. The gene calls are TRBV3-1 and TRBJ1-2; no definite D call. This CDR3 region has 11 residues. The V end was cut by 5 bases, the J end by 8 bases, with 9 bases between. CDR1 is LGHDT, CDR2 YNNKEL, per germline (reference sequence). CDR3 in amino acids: CASSDLKGYTF. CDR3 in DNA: TGTGCCAGCAGCGACCTGAAGGGCTACACCTTC.

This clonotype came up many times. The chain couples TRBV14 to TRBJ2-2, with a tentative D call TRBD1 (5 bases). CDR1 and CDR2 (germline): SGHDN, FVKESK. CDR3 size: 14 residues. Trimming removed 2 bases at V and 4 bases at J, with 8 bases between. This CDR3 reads CASSQQGGTGELFF. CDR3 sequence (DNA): TGTGCCAGCAGCCAACAGGGTGGCACCGGGGAGCTGTTTTTT.

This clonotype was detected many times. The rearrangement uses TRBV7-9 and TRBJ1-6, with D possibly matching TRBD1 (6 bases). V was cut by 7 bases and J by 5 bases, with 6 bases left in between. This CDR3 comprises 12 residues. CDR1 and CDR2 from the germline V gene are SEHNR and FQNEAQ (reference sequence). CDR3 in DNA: TGTGCCAGCAACAGGGATAATTCACCCCTCCACTTT. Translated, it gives CASNRDNSPLHF. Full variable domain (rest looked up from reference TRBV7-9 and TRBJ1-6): DTGVSQNPRHKITKRGQNVTFRCDPISEHNRLYWYRQTLGQGPEFLTYFQNEAQLEKSRLLSDRFSAERPKGSFSTLEIQRTEQGDSAMYLCASNRDNSPLHFGNGTRLTVT.

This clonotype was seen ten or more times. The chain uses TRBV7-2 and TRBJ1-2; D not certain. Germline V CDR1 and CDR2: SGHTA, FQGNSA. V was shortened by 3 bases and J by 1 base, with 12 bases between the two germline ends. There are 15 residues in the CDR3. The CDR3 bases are TGTGCCAGCAGCTTCCGCTTGACGGGTAACTATGGCTACACCTTC. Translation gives CASSFRLTGNYGYTF.

The CDR3 DNA reads TGCGCCAGCAGGGGACAGAAATACTACGAGCAGTACTTC. Its translation: CASRGQKYYEQYF. The gene calls are TRBV5-1 and TRBJ2-7; 7 nucleotides align to TRBD1. Looked up from germline, CDR1 is SGHRS and CDR2 is YFSETQ. The junction had 5 bases not matched to a gene; V was cut back by 5 bases and J by 3 bases. The CDR3 consists of 13 residues.

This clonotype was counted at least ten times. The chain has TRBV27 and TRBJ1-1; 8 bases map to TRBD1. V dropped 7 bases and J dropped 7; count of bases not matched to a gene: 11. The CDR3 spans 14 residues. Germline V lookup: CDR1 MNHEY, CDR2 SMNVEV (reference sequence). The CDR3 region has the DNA TGTGCCAGCATCAAGGGGACAGGAAATTTTGAAGCTTTCTTT. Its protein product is CASIKGTGNFEAFF.